This T cell receptor (beta chain) was sequenced in a study of CD8 T cells in ankylosing spondylitis. Study findings and constraints: Clones that were linked to disease were CD8+ and were relatively rare in peripheral blood.

The CDR3 is 15 residues long. Germline-derived CDR1 and CDR2 are MNHEY and SVGAGI. The V segment lost 5 bases and the J segment 2 bases; nucleotides outside the gene matches: 9. In this sample, this clonotype turned up many times. Its antigen is currently unknown. Generation of TCR beta libraries employed quantitative 5'-RACE incorporating molecular barcodes. TCRdb re-analysed the 5' RACE reads in MiXCR, keeping a single row per CDR3 protein. Here the sample spans more than 150,000 distinct CDR3 sequences, around 13% being singletons. The TCR sequence derives from a male donor with ankylosing spondylitis or in good health (not recorded which). The J gene is TRBJ2-7, the V gene TRBV6-5; 7 bases fit TRBD2. Sequenced: blood, either unsorted or a sorted T cell fraction (not recorded which). CDR3 DNA: TGTGCCAGCAGTATGGGAGGGCCCCCCCCCTACGAGCAGTACTTC. It specifies CASSMGGPPPYEQYF.